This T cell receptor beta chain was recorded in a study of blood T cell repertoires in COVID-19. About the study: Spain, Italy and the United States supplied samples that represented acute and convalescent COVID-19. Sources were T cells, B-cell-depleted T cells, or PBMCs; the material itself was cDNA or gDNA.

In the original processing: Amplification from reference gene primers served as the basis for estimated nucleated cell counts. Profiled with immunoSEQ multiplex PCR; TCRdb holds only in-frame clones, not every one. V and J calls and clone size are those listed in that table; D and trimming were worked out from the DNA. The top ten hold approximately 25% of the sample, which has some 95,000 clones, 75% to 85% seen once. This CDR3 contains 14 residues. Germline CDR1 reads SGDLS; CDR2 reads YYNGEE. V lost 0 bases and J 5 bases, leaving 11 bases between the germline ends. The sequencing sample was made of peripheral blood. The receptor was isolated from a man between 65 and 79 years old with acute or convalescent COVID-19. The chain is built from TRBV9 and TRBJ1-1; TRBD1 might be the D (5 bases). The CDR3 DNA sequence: TGTGCCAGCAGCGTAGGACAGCGGGGGACTGAAGCTTTCTTT. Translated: CASSVGQRGTEAFF.